Each of the 27 T cell receptor beta chains below was sequenced from the same sample in a study of T cell responses to AZD1222 COVID-19 vaccine. Sequenced by immunoSEQ multiplex PCR; TCRdb stores in-frame clones only, minus some. The sample carries around 160,000 clones, under 95% recorded once. The sample was peripheral blood, taken on day 0 of AZD1222 vaccination. The receptors come from an adult in good health.

This sequence joins TRBV28 and TRBJ2-7; 10 positions match TRBD2. This CDR3 has 14 residues. Trimming took 5 bases from V and 2 from J; bases not matched to a gene: 3. CDR1 is MDHEN and CDR2 is SYDVKM in the germline V gene. CDR3 DNA: TGTGCCAGCAGTCCCCTAGCGGGAGCCTACGAGCAGTACTTC. Residues: CASSPLAGAYEQYF.

This chain joins TRBV11-2 and TRBJ2-7; TRBD1 or TRBD2 may be the D gene (5 bases each). Trimming cost V 6 bases and J 2 bases, with 14 bases left between them. There are 14 residues in the CDR3. Germline assignment: CDR1 SGHAT and CDR2 FQNNGV. CDR3 residues: CASRSTAATYEQYF. In nucleotides, the CDR3 is TGTGCCAGCAGATCGACAGCGGCGACCTACGAGCAGTACTTC.

The gene calls are TRBV4-1 and TRBJ2-1; 9 bases map to TRBD1. Germline V lookup: CDR1 MGHRA, CDR2 YSYEKL. This CDR3 has 15 amino acids. J lost 4 bases, V lost 3 bases, and 4 bases had no gene match. The CDR3 here is CASSHPGTGYNEQFF. The DNA of the CDR3 is TGCGCCAGCAGCCATCCCGGGACAGGGTACAATGAGCAGTTCTTC.

This sequence joins TRBV18 and TRBJ1-5; tentative D call: TRBD1 (5 bases). Germline V CDR1 and CDR2: KGHSH, LQKENI. Trimming pared 4 bases from V and 5 bases from J, leaving 12 bases between. This CDR3 has 14 amino acids. The CDR3, as DNA: TGTGCCAGCTCACTTCAGGGAGTCGATCAGCCCCAGCATTTT. It translates to CASSLQGVDQPQHF. The full variable domain, in which reference TRBV18 and TRBJ1-5 provide the parts outside the CDR3, is NAGVMQNPRHLVRRRGQEARLRCSPMKGHSHVYWYRQLPEEGLKFMVYLQKENIIDESGMPKERFSAEFPKEGPSILRIQQVVRGDSAAYFCASSLQGVDQPQHFGDGTRLSIL.

The rearrangement links TRBV19 to TRBJ1-1, with a weak D call TRBD1 (5 bases). V lost 3 bases and J lost 0, with 11 bases in between. Germline-derived CDR1 and CDR2 are LNHDA and SQIVND (reference sequence). This CDR3 is 15 amino acids long. The CDR3 spells CASSIMGEVNTEAFF. The CDR3 nucleotides read TGTGCCAGTAGTATCATGGGGGAGGTGAACACTGAAGCTTTCTTT.

V usage is TRBV7-2 and J usage is TRBJ2-7; D perhaps matches TRBD1 (6 bases). Between the trimmed V and J ends, which lost 5 bases and 7 bases, there was a span of 18 bases. The CDR3 has 14 residues. Germline CDR1 is SGHTA and CDR2 is FQGNSA. The DNA for the CDR3 is TGTGCCAGCAGCGCAAGACAGGCTAGAGGTGAGCAGTACTTC. It is translated as CASSARQARGEQYF.

The chain carries TRBV3-1 (or the pseudogene TRBV3-2) and TRBJ2-4; D might be TRBD2 (5 bases). CDR1 is LGHDT and CDR2 is YNNKEL in the germline V gene (reference sequence). V dropped 1 base and J dropped 0 bases, with 10 bases sitting between them. The CDR3 is 16 residues long. CDR3 amino acids: CASSQVGGPAKNIQYF. The CDR3 DNA is TGTGCCAGCAGCCAAGTTGGCGGGCCAGCCAAAAACATTCAGTACTTC.

This rearrangement joins TRBV30 to TRBJ1-6; D gene unclear. In germline, CDR1 is GTSNPN, CDR2 SVGIG (reference sequence). V lost 0 bases to trimming and J lost 7 bases, with 13 bases between them. There are 15 residues in the CDR3. CDR3 loop: CAWSVRKGGNSPLHF. CDR3 in DNA: TGTGCCTGGAGTGTACGTAAGGGTGGGAATTCACCCCTCCACTTT.

This chain uses TRBV2 with TRBJ1-2, with TRBD1 as a possible D gene (6 bases). The V end lost 1 base, the J end lost 6 bases, and 12 bases lay between the germline ends. CDR1 is SNHLY and CDR2 is FYNNEI in the germline V gene. The CDR3 has 14 amino acids. The CDR3 DNA sequence: TGTGCCAGCAGTGAAGTTGGAGGGGGGGATGGCTACACCTTC. Amino acid sequence: CASSEVGGGDGYTF.

A note on this clone: Here the CDR3 omits its conserved ending phenylalanine or tryptophan, so a read error is the likely source. This rearrangement joins TRBV28 to TRBJ2-7; D is perhaps TRBD1 (6 bases). From germline, CDR1 is MDHEN and CDR2 SYDVKM. Trimming took 6 bases from V and 3 from J, leaving 12 bases between them. The CDR3 spans 13 residues. DNA for the CDR3: TGTGCCAGCAGCCGGGACACCTACTACGAGCAGTACCTC. Its translation is CASSRDTYYEQYL.

The chain carries TRBV7-8 and TRBJ1-1; D gene unclear. The germline gives CDR1 SGHVS, CDR2 FQNEAQ. V gave up 1 base and J gave up 12 bases, with 15 bases separating them. The CDR3 runs to 13 residues. In DNA, the CDR3 is TGTGCCAGCAGCTTAGGGCCACTATTGACTCCTTTCTTT. Translation: CASSLGPLLTPFF.

The V call is TRBV9, the J call TRBJ2-7; 11 bases are a match to TRBD1. The junction had 3 bases not matched to a gene; V was cut back by 2 bases and J by 2 bases. Germline CDR1 is SGDLS and CDR2 is YYNGEE. This CDR3 contains 15 residues. The CDR3 reads CASSVGTGGPYEQYF. CDR3 bases: TGTGCCAGCAGCGTCGGGACAGGGGGGCCCTACGAGCAGTACTTC.

V gene TRBV2 combines with J gene TRBJ2-7; 10 positions match TRBD2. Germline CDR1 reads SNHLY; CDR2 reads FYNNEI. The CDR3 runs 16 residues. Germline trimming cut 6 bases from V and 4 bases from J; bases unmatched to any gene: 12. CDR3 sequence reads: CASSWTSGSTSYEQYF. In DNA, the CDR3 is TGTGCCAGCAGCTGGACTAGCGGCAGTACAAGTTACGAGCAGTACTTC. The complete variable domain, with remaining parts taken from reference TRBV2 and TRBJ2-7, reads EPEVTQTPSHQVTQMGQEVILRCVPISNHLYFYWYRQILGQKVEFLVSFYNNEISEKSEIFDDQFSVERPDGSNFTLKIRSTKLEDSAMYFCASSWTSGSTSYEQYFGPGTRLTVT.

The chain has TRBV7-8 and TRBJ1-1; D is uncertain. The CDR3 runs 14 residues. With 0 bases removed from V and 0 bases from J, the gap between germline ends came to 5 bases. In germline, CDR1 is SGHVS, CDR2 FQNEAQ. In DNA form, the CDR3 reads TGTGCCAGCAGCTTAGCCAGCATGAACACTGAAGCTTTCTTT. Residues: CASSLASMNTEAFF. Drawing the rest from reference TRBV7-8 and TRBJ1-1, the complete variable domain is GAGVSQSPRYKVAKRGQDVALRCDPISGHVSLFWYQQALGQGPEFLTYFQNEAQLDKSGLPSDRFFAERPEGSVSTLKIQRTQQEDSAVYLCASSLASMNTEAFFGQGTRLTVV.

The chain employs TRBV5-1 and TRBJ2-7; D possibly matches TRBD1 or TRBD2 (5 bases each). V was clipped by 4 bases and J by 3 bases, with 14 bases between them. There are 14 residues in the CDR3. Germline CDR1 is SGHRS and CDR2 is YFSETQ. CDR3 in amino acids: CASSNQGDLYEQYF. Written as DNA, the CDR3 is TGCGCCAGCAGCAACCAAGGGGACCTCTACGAGCAGTACTTC.

The chain carries TRBV3-1 (or the pseudogene TRBV3-2) and TRBJ1-5; weak D call: TRBD1 (5 bases). Germline V gene sequence: CDR1 LGHDT, CDR2 YNNKEL (reference sequence). Trimming removed 4 bases at V and 4 bases at J, with 11 bases between. This CDR3 region has 14 residues. The CDR3 DNA sequence: TGTGCCAGCAGCCTAGGACACCGGAATCAGCCCCAGCATTTT. This sequence encodes CASSLGHRNQPQHF.

The rearrangement uses TRBV7-9 and TRBJ2-2; a weak D match, TRBD2 (5 bases). V was clipped by 5 bases and J by 1 base, with 20 bases between them. This CDR3 has 18 amino acids. CDR1 and CDR2 (germline): SEHNR, FQNEAQ (reference sequence). The CDR3 protein is CASSQEGSVPRNTGELFF. CDR3 sequence (DNA): TGTGCCAGCAGCCAAGAGGGTTCCGTGCCCCGGAACACCGGGGAGCTGTTTTTT.

The chain couples TRBV5-4 to TRBJ2-5; 8 positions agree with TRBD1. Germline V gene lookup returns CDR1 SGHNT and CDR2 YYREEE (reference sequence). Germline trimming cut 4 bases from V and 5 bases from J; bases unmatched to any gene: 10. The CDR3 is 15 amino acids. The CDR3 region has the DNA TGTGCCAGCAGCACCCCCCGGACAGGGAAGGAGACCCAGTACTTC. It translates to CASSTPRTGKETQYF.

J is TRBJ1-5 and V is TRBV5-1; D is undetermined. This CDR3 is built from 10 residues. In germline, CDR1 is SGHRS, CDR2 YFSETQ. Trimming shortened V by 7 bases and J by 6 bases, and 5 bases separated the two germline ends. The CDR3 DNA follows: TGCGCCAGCGCCCGTCAGCCCCAGCATTTT. This encodes CASARQPQHF.

This clone has only a few counts. This chain connects TRBV30 to TRBJ2-1; D is perhaps TRBD2 (7 bases). The CDR3 is made up of 15 amino acids. V was trimmed by 0 bases and J by 10 bases, leaving 19 bases between them. CDR1 and CDR2 from the germline V gene are GTSNPN and SVGIG (reference sequence). CDR3: CAWSVGGRASREQFF. Written as DNA, the CDR3 is TGTGCCTGGAGTGTAGGGGGGAGGGCCTCCCGAGAGCAGTTCTTC.

The J gene is TRBJ1-4, the V gene TRBV12-3 or TRBV12-4; D remains unclear. There are 12 residues in the CDR3. Trimming removed 9 bases at V and 5 bases at J, with 10 bases between. The CDR3 DNA reads TGTGCCAGTGGCGACGAAAATGAAAAACTGTTTTTT. Amino acids: CASGDENEKLFF.

Concerning this clone: One end of the junction does not line up with germline, which may come from a read error. This sequence joins TRBV6-5 and TRBJ2-5, with TRBD2 matching over 8 bases. The CDR3 contains 16 residues. Germline CDR1 MNHEY, CDR2 SVGAGI. As DNA, the CDR3 is TGTGCCAGCAGTAACTCCTTCCGGGGGGGCCGAGAGACCCAGTACTTC. It translates to CASSNSFRGGRETQYF.

For the CDR3, the DNA is TGTGCCAGCAGCCGCACTATACAGGGAAATCAGCCCCAGCATTTT. Translation gives CASSRTIQGNQPQHF. The V and J genes are TRBV11-3 and TRBJ1-5; tentative D call: TRBD1 (6 bases). The germline gives CDR1 SGHNT, CDR2 YENEEA. V lost 5 bases to trimming and J lost 4 bases, with 15 bases between them. This CDR3 has 15 residues. Supplemented by reference TRBV11-3 and TRBJ1-5, the full variable domain reads EAGVVQSPRYKIIEKKQPVAFWCNPISGHNTLYWYLQNLGQGPELLIRYENEEAVDDSQLPKDRFSAERLKGVDSTLKIQPAELGDSAVYLCASSRTIQGNQPQHFGDGTRLSIL.

This chain links TRBV6-5 with TRBJ1-2; D may be TRBD1 (6 bases). Germline lookup yields CDR1 MNHEY and CDR2 SVGAGI. The CDR3 is made up of 15 amino acids. Between the trimmed V and J ends, which lost 5 bases and 0 bases, there was a span of 13 bases. Here the CDR3 reads CASSRRDTANYGYTF. CDR3 sequence (DNA): TGTGCCAGCAGTCGCCGGGACACGGCTAACTATGGCTACACCTTC.

V is TRBV6-5 and J is TRBJ2-7, with D maybe TRBD2 (6 bases). This CDR3 is 15 amino acids long. Germline CDR1 and CDR2: MNHEY and SVGAGI. Trimming took 7 bases from V and 2 from J, leaving 18 bases between them. The DNA of the CDR3 is TGTGCCAGCAAGGTAACGTGGGGCGGGACCTACGAGCAGTACTTC. Translation: CASKVTWGGTYEQYF.

The V and J genes are TRBV10-2 and TRBJ2-7, with D unresolved. V was clipped by 3 bases and J by 4 bases, with 7 bases between them. This CDR3 has 12 residues. The V gene's germline CDR1 is WSHSY and CDR2 SAAADI. CDR3 in DNA: TGCGCCAGCAGTGACGGAAAGTACGAGCAGTACTTC. Encoded protein: CASSDGKYEQYF.

The table lists this clone with a count of one. The V and J genes are TRBV18 and TRBJ1-2; D gene unclear. The CDR3 totals 16 residues. Trimming pared 2 bases from V and 5 bases from J, leaving 18 bases between. CDR1 is KGHSH, CDR2 LQKENI, per germline. The CDR3 here is CASSPITHPLRYGYTF. In DNA, the CDR3 is TGTGCCAGCTCACCAATTACTCACCCTCTTAGATATGGCTACACCTTC.